This T cell receptor beta chain is drawn from a study of control samples from healthy donors and cancer patients. Sequencing used immunoSEQ multiplex PCR; TCRdb keeps in-frame clones, though not all of them. The sample records about 95,000 clones, around 89% being singletons. This receptor was taken from a woman aged 65 to 85 in good health. Specimen: blood.

CDR3 protein: CASSRGTTGWETQYF. As DNA, the CDR3 is TGTGCCAGCAGCCGGGGCACGACAGGGTGGGAGACCCAGTACTTC. This rearrangement joins TRBV5-4 to TRBJ2-5; the match to TRBD1 covers 7 bases. The length of the CDR3 is 15 residues. The trim removed 4 bases at V and 5 bases at J, leaving 11 bases unmatched. In germline, CDR1 is SGHNT, CDR2 YYREEE (reference sequence).